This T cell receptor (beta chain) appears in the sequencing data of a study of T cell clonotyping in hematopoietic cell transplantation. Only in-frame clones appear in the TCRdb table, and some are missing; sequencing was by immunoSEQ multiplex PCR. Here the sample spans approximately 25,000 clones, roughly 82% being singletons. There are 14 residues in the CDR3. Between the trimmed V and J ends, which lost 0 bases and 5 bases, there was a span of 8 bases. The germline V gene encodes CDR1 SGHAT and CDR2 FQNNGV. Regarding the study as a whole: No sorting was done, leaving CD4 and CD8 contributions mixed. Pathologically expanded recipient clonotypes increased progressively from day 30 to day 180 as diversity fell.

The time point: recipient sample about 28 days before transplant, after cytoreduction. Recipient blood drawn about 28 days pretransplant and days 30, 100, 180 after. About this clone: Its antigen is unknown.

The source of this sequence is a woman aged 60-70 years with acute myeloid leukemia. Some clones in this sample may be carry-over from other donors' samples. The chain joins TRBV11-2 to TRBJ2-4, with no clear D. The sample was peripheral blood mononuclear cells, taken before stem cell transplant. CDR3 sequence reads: CASSLDPRENIQYF. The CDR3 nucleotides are TGTGCCAGCAGCTTAGATCCTAGGGAAAACATTCAGTACTTC.